The entry below gives a single T cell receptor beta chain sequence along with its context. The target of this receptor is not known. Base qualities are not at hand, and no much larger clone is one base apart. The data stem from a study of T cell repertoires in cytomegalovirus infection (dated 2019 in TCRdb). Background on the whole study: Donor HLA type was relevant to the analysis, because carriage of CMV infection together with the matching HLA type was indicated by public TCR beta signatures.

Sequencing instrument: Illumina HiSeq 1500. TCRdb's own reprocessing of the public reads used fastp at Q25 and MiXCR and kept productive beta chains. For every CDR3 protein sequence, its rows merge into one entry that carries the most common genes and DNA. Recorded for this sample are about 680,000 distinct CDR3 sequences; 24% of them occurred a single time. The ten largest clones take up around 8% of the sample. The investigation overall reported the following: The ex vivo response was dominated by HLA-C-restricted CMV-specific TCR beta clonotypes, which also provided the single most frequent clonotype in two of eight donors. Carriers of CMV infection plus the relevant HLA type were discriminated by the cumulative frequency of public TCR beta family members in the study cohort and in an independent approximately 360-donor cohort.

Via the germline V gene (reference sequence), CDR1 is LNHDA and CDR2 SQIVND. Deletion took 3 bases off V and 0 bases off J, with a span of 8 bases between the germline ends. From its cysteine to its phenylalanine, the CDR3 spans 15 amino acids. The CDR3 DNA has 45 bases and is translated from base 1. Material: CD8+ T cells from PBMCs. The clonotype was recovered from a human donor in good health (CMV status not recorded). Some clones in this sample may be carry-over from other donors' samples. This sequence uses TRBV19 and TRBJ2-2, with no D gene named confidently. The DNA sequence is given as TGTGCCAGTAGTATTGGCATCGCGAACACCGGGGAGCTGTTTTTT. It translates to CASSIGIANTGELFF. The full variable domain, completed from the reference TRBV19 and TRBJ2-2 proteins outside the CDR3, reads DGGITQSPKYLFRKEGQNVTLSCEQNLNHDAMYWYRQDPGQGLRLIYYSQIVNDFQKGDIAEGYSVSREKKESFPLTVTSAQKNPTAFYLCASSIGIANTGELFFGEGSRLTVL.